This T cell receptor (beta chain) was recorded in a study of blood T cells in healthy people across ages. The use of a sample-barcoded 5' primer and a J-beta primer mix characterized a second PCR of 7 to 11 cycles. Using its own MiXCR run on the 5' RACE reads, TCRdb lists one record per CDR3 protein. In the table there are 1.5 million to 1.9 million distinct CDR3 sequences, about 45% of which are singletons. Study observations and caveats: Unsorted PBMC material precluded a definitive naive versus antigen-experienced comparison. A roughly linear fall in TCR beta diversity per million T cells was seen with increasing age.

On this clonotype: Antigen unknown.

This CDR3 is 13 amino acids long. V shed 3 bases and J 10 bases; nucleotides not matched to a gene: 7. Per the germline V gene, CDR1 is KGHDR and CDR2 is SFDVKD. For every donor, a draw yielded around 9.4 milliliters of peripheral blood. Researchers isolated at least 7 million PBMCs per sample. The origin of this receptor is a woman aged 18 to 35 in good health. The sequencing sample was made of blood. The rearrangement uses TRBV24-1 and TRBJ1-1; TRBD1 matches 7 bases. CDR3 in amino acids: CATSDASAGGAFF. As DNA, the CDR3 is TGTGCCACCAGTGATGCTTCGGCAGGGGGAGCTTTCTTT.